This is a list of T cell receptor beta chains from one sample in a study. TCRdb fed the 5' RACE reads into MiXCR, producing one record per CDR3 protein. The sample lists 35,000 to 50,000 distinct CDR3 sequences, roughly 30% occurring once. The sequenced sample was tumor-infiltrating memory CD4+ T cells sorted from the breast tumor. Receptors originate from a female donor with breast cancer. Both conserved end residues are part of each CDR3. The order of the fields is CDR3 DNA, CDR3 protein, clone size, V gene, J gene, D gene, CDR3 length. A D gene is named only where the DNA matches it firmly. Only part of the rows carry a size: once, few, many, or a class if the clone is expanded.

CDR3nt: TGTGCCAGCAGCGTAGAGAGCCATCGGACTGAAGCTTTCTTT; CDR3aa: CASSVESHRTEAFF; abundance: NA; v_gene: TRBV9; j_gene: TRBJ1-1; d_gene: NA; len: 14
CDR3nt: TGTGCCAGCAGCTCCCCGACTAGCGGGAGTAGTGAGCAGTTCTTC; CDR3aa: CASSSPTSGSSEQFF; abundance: few; v_gene: TRBV7-6; j_gene: TRBJ2-1; d_gene: TRBD2; len: 15
CDR3nt: TGCAGCGTCCGAGAAGGACAGGCGGGCGAGCAGTACTTC; CDR3aa: CSVREGQAGEQYF; abundance: few; v_gene: TRBV29-1; j_gene: TRBJ2-7; d_gene: TRBD1; len: 13
CDR3nt: TGTGCCAGCAGCCAGCTTGGCAGCGGGAGCTCCTACGAGCACCACTTC; CDR3aa: CASSQLGSGSSYEHHF; abundance: few; v_gene: TRBV5-6; j_gene: TRBJ2-7; d_gene: TRBD2; len: 16
CDR3nt: TGCAGTGCTAGAGAGAATCATCAGCCCCAGCATTTT; CDR3aa: CSARENHQPQHF; abundance: many; v_gene: TRBV20-1; j_gene: TRBJ1-5; d_gene: NA; len: 12
CDR3nt: TGTGCCAGCAGCATACAGGGGGCTGAAGCTTTCTTT; CDR3aa: CASSIQGAEAFF; abundance: few; v_gene: TRBV7-9; j_gene: TRBJ1-1; d_gene: TRBD1; len: 12
CDR3nt: TGTGCCAGCAGCGCCCTAACAGGGGCCCAAGAGACCCAGTACTTC; CDR3aa: CASSALTGAQETQYF; abundance: few; v_gene: TRBV11-3; j_gene: TRBJ2-5; d_gene: TRBD1; len: 15
CDR3nt: TGTGCCAGCAGCCTCTTCGGTGGGGACGAGCAGTACTTC; CDR3aa: CASSLFGGDEQYF; abundance: NA; v_gene: TRBV9; j_gene: TRBJ2-7; d_gene: NA; len: 13
CDR3nt: TGTGCCAGTACGAGCAGGGGGATAGCTGAAGCTTTCTTT; CDR3aa: CASTSRGIAEAFF; abundance: many; v_gene: TRBV5-6; j_gene: TRBJ1-1; d_gene: TRBD1; len: 13
CDR3nt: TGTGCCAGCAGTCCCCAGGGGGGCTATGGCTACACCTTC; CDR3aa: CASSPQGGYGYTF; abundance: NA; v_gene: TRBV12-3/TRBV12-4; j_gene: TRBJ1-2; d_gene: TRBD1; len: 13
CDR3nt: TGCGCCAGCAGCCCCACTAGTGGGCTGGGCACAGATACGCGGTATTTT; CDR3aa: CASSPTSGLGTDTRYF; abundance: NA; v_gene: TRBV5-1; j_gene: TRBJ2-3; d_gene: NA; len: 16
CDR3nt: TGTGCCAGCAGCCAAGTTGCGGGGGCCGATCAGCCCCAGCATTTT; CDR3aa: CASSQVAGADQPQHF; abundance: NA; v_gene: TRBV3-1; j_gene: TRBJ1-5; d_gene: NA; len: 15
CDR3nt: TGTGCCAGCAGCCAAGTGTGGACTAGCGGGAGTGAGCAGTTCTTC; CDR3aa: CASSQVWTSGSEQFF; abundance: NA; v_gene: TRBV4-2; j_gene: TRBJ2-1; d_gene: TRBD2; len: 15
CDR3nt: TGTGCCAGCGGACTAGCGGGGTCTGAGACCCAGTACTTC; CDR3aa: CASGLAGSETQYF; abundance: NA; v_gene: TRBV7-8; j_gene: TRBJ2-5; d_gene: TRBD2; len: 13
CDR3nt: TGTGCCAGCTCACCACCGAGGGACAGCTATGGCTACACCTTC; CDR3aa: CASSPPRDSYGYTF; abundance: NA; v_gene: TRBV18; j_gene: TRBJ1-2; d_gene: TRBD1; len: 14
CDR3nt: TGTGCCAGCAGTTACTCGTTAGGGGATTCCTCCTACGAGCAGTACTTC; CDR3aa: CASSYSLGDSSYEQYF; abundance: many; v_gene: TRBV6-5; j_gene: TRBJ2-7; d_gene: NA; len: 16
CDR3nt: TGTGCCAGCAGTTCCCAGGGGGCTGGGGCCAACGTCCTGACTTTC; CDR3aa: CASSSQGAGANVLTF; abundance: NA; v_gene: TRBV7-9; j_gene: TRBJ2-6; d_gene: TRBD1; len: 15
CDR3nt: TGTGCCAGCAACCGGGACGGCCCGGGGGGTGAGCAGTTCTTC; CDR3aa: CASNRDGPGGEQFF; abundance: NA; v_gene: TRBV28; j_gene: TRBJ2-1; d_gene: TRBD2; len: 14
CDR3nt: TGTGCCAGCACCTCGGGCCGGGGAGAGCAGTTCTTC; CDR3aa: CASTSGRGEQFF; abundance: few; v_gene: TRBV12-3/TRBV12-4; j_gene: TRBJ2-1; d_gene: NA; len: 12